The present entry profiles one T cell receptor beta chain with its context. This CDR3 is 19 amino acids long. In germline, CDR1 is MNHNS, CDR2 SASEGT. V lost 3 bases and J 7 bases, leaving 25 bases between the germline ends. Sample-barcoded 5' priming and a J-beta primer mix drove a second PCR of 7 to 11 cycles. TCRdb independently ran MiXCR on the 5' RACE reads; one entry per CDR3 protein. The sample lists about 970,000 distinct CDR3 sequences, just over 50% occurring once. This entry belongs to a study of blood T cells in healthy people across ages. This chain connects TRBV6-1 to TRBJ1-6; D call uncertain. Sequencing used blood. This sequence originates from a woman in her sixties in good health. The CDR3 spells CASSEEGPAFPRQNSPLHF. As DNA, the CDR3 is TGTGCCAGCAGTGAGGAAGGCCCCGCTTTCCCACGACAAAATTCACCCCTCCACTTT.